These T cell receptor beta chains were read from a single sample in a study of shared clonotypes between healthy human individuals. Data came from immunoSEQ multiplex PCR; TCRdb stores just in-frame clones and leaves some out. The table records hundreds of thousands of clones, roughly 73% of them present only once. The specimen sequenced was memory CD4+ T cells sorted from blood. Every receptor here comes from a woman aged 25 to 39 in good health. Each CDR3 is given with its conserved first and last residue. Each record gives: J gene, V gene, CDR3 protein.

TRBJ1-4	TRBV6-6	CASSRDPTNEKLFF
TRBJ1-1	TRBV27	CASTRWGTGNTEAFF
TRBJ2-1	TRBV7-6	CATSGTSGYNEQFF
TRBJ2-7	TRBV28	CASSKAGGTYEQYF
TRBJ2-3	TRBV6-5	CASSYGRSATDTQYF
TRBJ1-1	TRBV7-3	CASSRGVNTEAFF
TRBJ1-1	TRBV19	CASSAPGVNTEAFF
TRBJ2-2	TRBV5-1	CASNGFEDGELFF
TRBJ1-2	TRBV29-1	CSVEAYGYTF
TRBJ2-3	TRBV15	CATSRDTRTDTQYF
TRBJ2-1	TRBV27	CASSFPGTGIGHEQFF
TRBJ2-7	TRBV28	CASSFVSVARWGGRLSYEQYF
TRBJ2-7	TRBV14	CASSQVTNEQYF
TRBJ2-1	TRBV5-1	CASSLRQGGGDEQFF
.	TRBV6-5	CASSYSGLAGYEQYF
TRBJ2-4	TRBV28	CASSIPAQGTKNIQYF
TRBJ2-5	TRBV19	CASSIPEGETQYF
TRBJ1-3	TRBV2	CASSGGGHRDGNTIYF
TRBJ2-3	TRBV29-1	CSVERAAADTQYF
TRBJ2-3	TRBV27	CASIVPVWGYFTDTQYF
TRBJ2-1	TRBV9	CASSVGVAGAPYNEQFF
TRBJ2-2	TRBV9	CASSARGTGELFF
TRBJ1-1	TRBV28	CASSGYVQSATEAFF
TRBJ1-4	TRBV10-3	CAISAFKGGSEKLFF